This T cell receptor (beta chain) was identified in a study of T cells in women clearing cervical HPV infection. Comments on this clone: The CDR3 end is not reached by the read, which stops 3 residues before it; the germline J gene fills it in.

The protocol was immunoSEQ multiplex PCR, while the TCRdb copy is restricted to in-frame clones and leaves out a portion. Its clone listing holds 30,000 to 40,000 clones. The CDR3 sequence is 15 residues long. The germline V gene encodes CDR1 KGHSH and CDR2 LQKENI. The V segment lost 3 bases and the J segment 2 bases; nucleotides outside the gene matches: 4. The sequence derives from a woman between 18 and 75 years old with a cervical HPV16 infection that either progressed to CIN3+ or cleared (not recorded which). The sample was blood buffy coat. The J gene is TRBJ2-1, the V gene TRBV18; 7 bases map to TRBD2. The part of the CDR3 DNA that was read is TGTGCCAGCTCACCGGCGCGGGGGACCTACAATGAG. It specifies CASSPARGTYNE. The complete CDR3 reads CASSPARGTYNEQFF.